This T cell receptor beta chain is from a study of OX40 agonist ivuxolimab in advanced cancers. Whole-study context: The study treated patients with ivuxolimab, an agonistic anti-OX40 (CD134) antibody. Under the entry rules, prior anti-PD-1, anti-PD-L1 or anti-CTLA-4 therapy was allowed, and 40% had some. Partial responses were achieved by three patients, of whom one had hepatocellular carcinoma and two had cutaneous melanoma. Study findings and constraints: Fewer expanded clones were found on average in CD4+ than in CD8+ T cells.

V was trimmed by 3 bases and J by 1 base, leaving 13 bases between them. The CDR3 extends over 15 amino acids. Germline V gene data show CDR1 as SGHRS and CDR2 as YFSETQ. The table lists this clone with a count of one. Its target is unknown. This table comes from immunoSEQ multiplex PCR, and its TCRdb copy is limited to in-frame clones, with some not included. The sample carries about 60,000 clones, 83% recorded once. V and J are TRBV5-1 and TRBJ1-2; D call uncertain. Source: CD4+ or CD8+ T cells sorted from blood, taken in a trial of the OX40 agonist ivuxolimab. The source is an adult with an advanced solid tumor such as melanoma, head and neck, liver or kidney cancer. CDR3 amino acids: CASSSMTTVNYGYTF. CDR3 in DNA: TGCGCCAGCAGCTCAATGACGACGGTTAACTATGGCTACACCTTC.